What follows are 20 T cell receptor beta chains derived from one specimen sequenced in a study of T-cell memory formation after mild COVID-19. TCRdb fed the 5' RACE reads into MiXCR, producing one record per CDR3 protein. Of around 310,000 distinct CDR3 sequences detected, 15% appear once; the ten largest clones hold about a fifth. Sample: PBMCs or a T cell subset sorted from them (not recorded which). These receptors all stem from a man younger than 35 who had mild COVID-19 (a few samples of this study predate the infection). Cell type and time point are not known.

There are many counts of this clonotype. This sequence joins TRBV5-1 and TRBJ2-1; D perhaps matches TRBD2 (6 bases). The germline gives CDR1 SGHRS, CDR2 YFSETQ. V lost 1 base to trimming and J lost 4 bases, with 18 bases between them. CDR3 length: 17 residues. The CDR3 nucleotides are TGCGCCAGCAGCTTGAGCGCTAGCGCGGACTATTACAATGAGCAGTTCTTC. It yields the protein CASSLSASADYYNEQFF. The complete variable domain, with remaining parts taken from reference TRBV5-1 and TRBJ2-1, reads KAGVTQTPRYLIKTRGQQVTLSCSPISGHRSVSWYQQTPGQGLQFLFEYFSETQRNKGNFPGRFSGRQFSNSRSEMNVSTLELGDSALYLCASSLSASADYYNEQFFGPGTRLTVL.

This clonotype was observed a single time. The chain has TRBV6-5 and TRBJ1-1, with 7 bases identical to TRBD1. The V gene end was trimmed by 6 bases and the J gene end by 7 bases; junction bases not matched to a gene: 11. The CDR3 sequence is 14 residues long. Per the germline V gene, CDR1 is MNHEY and CDR2 is SVGAGI. The CDR3 here is CASSPGTARGEAFF. For the CDR3, the DNA is TGTGCCAGCAGCCCTGGGACAGCGAGGGGTGAAGCTTTCTTT.

This clonotype was seen more than once but under ten times. The rearrangement uses TRBV7-8 and TRBJ1-2; D is undetermined. Trimming left V 6 bases short and J 4 bases short, with 12 bases between. Germline V gives CDR1 SGHVS, CDR2 FQNEAQ. CDR3 length: 13 amino acids. CDR3 sequence reads: CASSLGITYGYTF. The DNA for the CDR3 is TGTGCCAGCAGTCTAGGTATTACCTATGGCTACACCTTC. Based on the CDR3 plus reference TRBV7-8 and TRBJ1-2, the full variable domain is GAGVSQSPRYKVAKRGQDVALRCDPISGHVSLFWYQQALGQGPEFLTYFQNEAQLDKSGLPSDRFFAERPEGSVSTLKIQRTQQEDSAVYLCASSLGITYGYTFGSGTRLTVV.

The V call is TRBV6-6, the J call TRBJ1-2, with 8 bases aligning to TRBD1. CDR3 length: 15 amino acids. Germline V gives CDR1 MNHNY, CDR2 SVGAGI (reference sequence). Trimming cost V 2 bases and J 6 bases; bases outside gene matches: 8. The CDR3 reads CASSYIPSGGDGYTF. Written as DNA, the CDR3 is TGTGCCAGCAGTTACATTCCTTCAGGGGGCGATGGCTACACCTTC.

This clonotype was counted a few times. The V call is TRBV2, the J call TRBJ1-6; D gene uncertain. The V and J ends lost 7 bases and 9 bases respectively, with 13 bases between them. The germline CDR1 and CDR2 sequences are SNHLY and FYNNEI. The CDR3 is 13 residues long. This CDR3 reads CASKVQEGSPLHF. Here the CDR3 DNA reads TGTGCCAGCAAGGTCCAGGAAGGTTCACCCCTCCACTTT. The full variable domain, with the rest looked up from reference TRBV2 and TRBJ1-6, is EPEVTQTPSHQVTQMGQEVILRCVPISNHLYFYWYRQILGQKVEFLVSFYNNEISEKSEIFDDQFSVERPDGSNFTLKIRSTKLEDSAMYFCASKVQEGSPLHFGNGTRLTVT.

The chain uses TRBV7-3 and TRBJ2-3; TRBD1 might be the D (6 bases). Germline CDR1 and CDR2: SGHTA and FQGTGA. V lost 7 bases and J 0 bases, leaving 14 bases between the germline ends. The CDR3 has 15 amino acids. CDR3 region: CASTPGRGSTDTQYF. The CDR3 region has the DNA TGTGCCAGCACCCCTGGCAGGGGAAGCACAGATACGCAGTATTTT.

The chain uses TRBV7-9 and TRBJ1-2; 8 nucleotides match TRBD1. CDR1 SEHNR and CDR2 FQNEAQ come from the germline V gene (reference sequence). The J segment lost 3 bases and the V segment lost 5 bases, leaving 2 bases of the junction unmatched. This CDR3 has 13 amino acids. CDR3: CASSLDRDYGYTF. CDR3 coding DNA: TGTGCCAGCAGCCTGGACAGGGACTATGGCTACACCTTC.

The V call is TRBV4-1, the J call TRBJ1-1; the match to TRBD1 covers 7 bases. Germline V gene data show CDR1 as MGHRA and CDR2 as YSYEKL. This CDR3 is 13 amino acids long. The junction had 7 bases not matched to a gene; V was cut back by 1 base and J by 11 bases. The CDR3 protein is CASSQADRQGAFF. The CDR3 DNA sequence: TGCGCCAGCAGCCAAGCCGACAGACAGGGTGCTTTCTTT.

J is TRBJ2-3 and V is TRBV2; D perhaps matches TRBD1 (6 bases). The CDR3 has 16 amino acids. CDR1 SNHLY and CDR2 FYNNEI come from the germline V gene. V shed 6 bases and J shed 4 bases, with 20 bases lying between them. CDR3 sequence reads: CASRDRSVPGADTQYF. The CDR3, as DNA: TGTGCCAGCAGGGACCGGTCGGTTCCAGGGGCAGATACGCAGTATTTT.

The V and J genes are TRBV28 and TRBJ2-7; D is possibly TRBD2 (5 bases). V was pared by 5 bases and J by 8 bases, with 19 bases between. Germline V CDR1 and CDR2: MDHEN, SYDVKM. The CDR3 covers 14 residues. The CDR3 sequence is CASSPRTRSTKQYV. The CDR3 DNA reads as TGTGCCAGCAGTCCGAGGACTCGAAGTACGAAGCAGTACGTC.

This clonotype has only a few counts. The chain is built from TRBV5-1 and TRBJ1-2; D is uncertain. Germline CDR1 SGHRS, CDR2 YFSETQ. The length of the CDR3 is 13 residues. With 4 bases removed from V and 7 bases from J, the gap between germline ends came to 14 bases. The CDR3 DNA reads TGCGCCAGCAGCACCCTCCCCGGAGGTGGCTACACCTTC. As protein: CASSTLPGGGYTF. The variable domain in full, with the rest retrieved from reference TRBV5-1 and TRBJ1-2, is KAGVTQTPRYLIKTRGQQVTLSCSPISGHRSVSWYQQTPGQGLQFLFEYFSETQRNKGNFPGRFSGRQFSNSRSEMNVSTLELGDSALYLCASSTLPGGGYTFGSGTRLTVV.

This clonotype was seen only a few times. The V call is TRBV6-5, the J call TRBJ2-2; D is uncertain. There are 14 residues in the CDR3. CDR1 is MNHEY, CDR2 SVGAGI, per germline. Trimming removed 5 bases at V and 7 bases at J, with 14 bases between. Written as DNA, the CDR3 is TGTGCCAGCAGTCACCTTCTCGTGGACGGGGAGCTGTTTTTT. Translating gives CASSHLLVDGELFF.

Ten or more counts support this clonotype. V and J are TRBV7-2 and TRBJ2-7; 10 positions match TRBD1. Germline V gene lookup returns CDR1 SGHTA and CDR2 FQGNSA. The CDR3 covers 13 residues. V was clipped by 5 bases and J by 5 bases; unmatched bases: 3. CDR3 loop: CASSPGTGDEQYF. CDR3 DNA: TGTGCCAGCAGCCCAGGGACAGGGGACGAGCAGTACTTC. Full variable domain (remainder filled in from reference TRBV7-2 and TRBJ2-7): GAGVSQSPSNKVTEKGKDVELRCDPISGHTALYWYRQSLGQGLEFLIYFQGNSAPDKSGLPSDRFSAERTGGSVSTLTIQRTQQEDSAVYLCASSPGTGDEQYFGPGTRLTVT.

In this sample, this clonotype turned up many times. J is TRBJ1-6 and V is TRBV7-9, with D unresolved. There are 12 residues in the CDR3. Trimming left V 0 bases short and J 13 bases short, with 7 bases between. In germline, CDR1 is SEHNR, CDR2 FQNEAQ (reference sequence). CDR3 region: CASSLAGIPLHF. CDR3 sequence (DNA): TGTGCCAGCAGCTTAGCGGGTATTCCCCTCCACTTT. Looking up the rest from reference TRBV7-9 and TRBJ1-6 gives the full variable domain: DTGVSQNPRHKITKRGQNVTFRCDPISEHNRLYWYRQTLGQGPEFLTYFQNEAQLEKSRLLSDRFSAERPKGSFSTLEIQRTEQGDSAMYLCASSLAGIPLHFGNGTRLTVT.

V and J are TRBV18 and TRBJ2-5; D may be TRBD1 (6 bases). The V end was cut by 0 bases, the J end by 2 bases, with 10 bases between. The CDR3 spans 15 residues. Per germline, CDR1 KGHSH and CDR2 LQKENI. CDR3 sequence: CASSPPSTGQETQYF. As DNA, the CDR3 is TGTGCCAGCTCACCACCGTCGACAGGACAAGAGACCCAGTACTTC.

This clonotype was seen a few times. The chain's CDR3 is CASSYSTAASGGYTF. The CDR3 coding sequence is TGTGCCAGCAGTTACTCGACGGCCGCTTCAGGGGGCTACACCTTC. The rearrangement joins TRBV6-2 or TRBV6-3 to TRBJ1-2; D is possibly TRBD1 (5 bases). The CDR3 consists of 15 residues. The V and J ends lost 0 bases and 8 bases respectively, with 16 bases between them. Per the germline V gene, CDR1 is MNHEY and CDR2 is SVGEGT.

There are a few counts of this clonotype. The CDR3 is CASTFQAGPLYGYTF. The CDR3 DNA is TGTGCCAGCACTTTTCAAGCAGGTCCTCTCTATGGCTACACCTTC. V and J are TRBV2 and TRBJ1-2; D gene uncertain. This CDR3 contains 15 residues. The V gene lost 7 bases and the J gene lost 4 bases, with 19 bases spanning the gap. Looked up from germline, CDR1 is SNHLY and CDR2 is FYNNEI. The entire variable domain, with the rest obtained from reference TRBV2 and TRBJ1-2, is as follows: EPEVTQTPSHQVTQMGQEVILRCVPISNHLYFYWYRQILGQKVEFLVSFYNNEISEKSEIFDDQFSVERPDGSNFTLKIRSTKLEDSAMYFCASTFQAGPLYGYTFGSGTRLTVV.

Only a few counts were recorded for this clonotype. The chain uses TRBV7-2 and TRBJ2-3; 7 nucleotides match TRBD2. J gave up 1 base and V 2 bases, and 12 bases lay outside the gene matches. Germline values: CDR1 SGHTA, CDR2 FQGNSA. The CDR3 contains 18 residues. As DNA, the CDR3 is TGTGCCAGCAGCTTAAGCGGGGCAACAGGAGTGGGCACAGATACGCAGTATTTT. Residues: CASSLSGATGVGTDTQYF.

J is TRBJ1-2 and V is TRBV15, with D possibly being TRBD1 (5 bases). Germline V gene sequence: CDR1 LNHNV, CDR2 YYDKDF (reference sequence). The CDR3 has 12 amino acids. Trimming shortened V by 4 bases and J by 6 bases, and 9 bases separated the two germline ends. The CDR3 DNA follows: TGTGCCACCAGCAAGGGACCGGATGGCTACACCTTC. Amino acids: CATSKGPDGYTF.

This clonotype has a single count. The chain uses TRBV27 and TRBJ1-2, with 7 positions matching TRBD1. Germline lookup yields CDR1 MNHEY and CDR2 SMNVEV (reference sequence). The V segment lost 5 bases and the J segment 9 bases; nucleotides outside the gene matches: 6. The CDR3 sequence is 12 residues long. This CDR3 is CASSPQGGSYTF. The CDR3 region has the DNA TGTGCCAGCAGTCCTCAGGGGGGGAGCTACACCTTC.